This T cell receptor (beta chain) is drawn from a study of regulatory T cells in long-lasting Graves disease. Study-level background: Persistent Graves' disease required over 5 years of antithyroid drugs and positive TSH receptor antibodies. Study outcomes and limitations: Relative to newly diagnosed Graves' patients, persistent ones had lower TCR diversity. TRBV28, TRBJ1-2 and TRBJ2-5 emerged as the favored segments in persistent disease. New patients shared approximately 970 public clonotypes, and persistent patients shared more, with a few thousand.

Researchers made TCR beta libraries by using iRepertoire HTBI primers and running Arm-PCR on CDR3 regions. TCRdb recomputed calls from the multiplex PCR reads with MiXCR, one row per CDR3 protein. The table shows a few hundred thousand distinct CDR3 sequences, with roughly 25% occurring only once. Notes on this clonotype: What it binds is unknown.

CDR1 is SGHAT, CDR2 FQDESV, per germline (reference sequence). The CDR3 is made up of 16 amino acids. Trimming stripped 3 bases from V and 6 bases from J, with 17 bases between. Regarding time point: persistent/refractory GD, antithyroid drugs over 5 years with positive TRAb. Extracted PBMC RNA gave rise to the TCR library. The J gene is TRBJ2-2, the V gene TRBV11-1; D is unclear. Sequenced material: peripheral blood mononuclear cells (PBMCs), taken when the disease was refractory, from a patient treated with antithyroid drugs. This TCR was recovered from a woman aged 40 to 50 with Graves disease. CDR3 DNA: TGTGCCAGCAGCTTTTCTCCTCAGGTTCGAGCCGGGGAGCTGTTTTTT. Its protein product is CASSFSPQVRAGELFF.